This entry is about one T cell receptor (beta chain). Antigen unknown. TCRdb's table, derived via immunoSEQ multiplex PCR, lists solely in-frame clones and lacks some. The sample lists approximately 100,000 clones; 80% to 95% were seen once. The data were taken from a study of Tregs in tolerant kidney transplant recipients. As for the study in general: Related graft donors supplied nonmyeloablative bone marrow transplants, and mixed chimerism was transient. Regarding the study as a whole: Biological reproducibility was not directly addressed in this study. Findings come from small patient numbers and require larger validation.

V dropped 3 bases and J dropped 3 bases, with 17 bases sitting between them. Germline V CDR1 and CDR2: MDHEN, SYDVKM. CDR3 length equals 16 residues. Thawed PBMCs were FACS-sorted into unstimulated CD4+CD25+CD127- regulatory T cells, CD4+CD25- non-regulatory cells, CD4 and CD8 cells. The receptor was derived from a human donor who received a combined kidney and bone marrow transplant. Sequenced here: CD4+ T cells from blood, sampled before the transplant. The rearrangement links TRBV28 to TRBJ2-5; a weak D match, TRBD2 (6 bases). The CDR3 reads CASSFMGGVKKETQYF. The CDR3 coding sequence is TGTGCCAGCAGTTTTATGGGCGGGGTCAAAAAAGAGACCCAGTACTTC.